This entry concerns a single T cell receptor (beta chain). Its antigen is currently unknown. This specimen comes from a study of cytomegalovirus exposure and HLA in healthy donors. Unrecorded immune exposure was likely among donors, who were nominally healthy when sampled. The CDR3 is made up of 13 amino acids. The germline V gene has CDR1 GTSNPN and CDR2 SVGIG (reference sequence). V was pared by 0 bases and J by 4 bases, with 8 bases between. Primers included in the PCR were 60 Vbeta and 13 Jbeta primers. Measured with immunoSEQ multiplex PCR; TCRdb has only the in-frame clones, and not every one. The sample's table shows about 48,000 clones. Whole-study findings and limits: Researchers counted around 180 TCR beta chains as cytomegalovirus-associated. Later analysis showed most CMV-associated TCR beta chains appearing HLA-restricted.

This sequence was found in a woman in her thirties or forties in good health and CMV-seronegative. Material: PBMCs. This chain links TRBV30 with TRBJ2-3; no firm D call. CDR3 residues: CAWSVALADTQYF. CDR3 nucleotides: TGTGCCTGGAGTGTAGCCCTAGCAGATACGCAGTATTTT.